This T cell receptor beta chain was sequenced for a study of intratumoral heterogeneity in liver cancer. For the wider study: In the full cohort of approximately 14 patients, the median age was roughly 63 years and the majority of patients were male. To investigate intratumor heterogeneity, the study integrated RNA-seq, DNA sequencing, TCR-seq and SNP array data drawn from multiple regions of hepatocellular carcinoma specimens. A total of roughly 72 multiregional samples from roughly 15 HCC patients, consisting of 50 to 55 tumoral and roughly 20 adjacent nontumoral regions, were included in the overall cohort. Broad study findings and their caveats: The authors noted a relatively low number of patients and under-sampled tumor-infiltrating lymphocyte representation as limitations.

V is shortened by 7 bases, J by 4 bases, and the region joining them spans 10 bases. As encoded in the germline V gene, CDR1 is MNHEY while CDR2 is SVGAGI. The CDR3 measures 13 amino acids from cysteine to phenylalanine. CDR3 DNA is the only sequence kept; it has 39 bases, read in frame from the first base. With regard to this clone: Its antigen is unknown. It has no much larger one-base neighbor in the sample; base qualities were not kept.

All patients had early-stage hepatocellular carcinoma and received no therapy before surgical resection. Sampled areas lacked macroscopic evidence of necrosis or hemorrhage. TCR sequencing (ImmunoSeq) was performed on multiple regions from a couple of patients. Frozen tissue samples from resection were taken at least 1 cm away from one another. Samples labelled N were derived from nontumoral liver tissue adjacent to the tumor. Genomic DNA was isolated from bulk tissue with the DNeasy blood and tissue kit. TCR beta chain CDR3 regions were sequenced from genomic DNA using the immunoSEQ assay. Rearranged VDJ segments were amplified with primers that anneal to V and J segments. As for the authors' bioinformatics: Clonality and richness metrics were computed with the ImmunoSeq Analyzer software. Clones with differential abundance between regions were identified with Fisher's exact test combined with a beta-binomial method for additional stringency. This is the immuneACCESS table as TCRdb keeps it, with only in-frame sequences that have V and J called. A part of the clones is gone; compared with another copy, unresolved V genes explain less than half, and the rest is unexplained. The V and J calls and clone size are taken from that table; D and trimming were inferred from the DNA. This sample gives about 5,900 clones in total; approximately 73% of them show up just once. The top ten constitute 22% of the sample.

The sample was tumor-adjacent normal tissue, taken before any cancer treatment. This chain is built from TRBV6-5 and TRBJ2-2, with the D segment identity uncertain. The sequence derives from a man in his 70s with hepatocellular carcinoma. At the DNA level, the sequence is TGTGCCAGCATCCAACCCGGCACCGGGGAGCTGTTTTTT. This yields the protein CASIQPGTGELFF.